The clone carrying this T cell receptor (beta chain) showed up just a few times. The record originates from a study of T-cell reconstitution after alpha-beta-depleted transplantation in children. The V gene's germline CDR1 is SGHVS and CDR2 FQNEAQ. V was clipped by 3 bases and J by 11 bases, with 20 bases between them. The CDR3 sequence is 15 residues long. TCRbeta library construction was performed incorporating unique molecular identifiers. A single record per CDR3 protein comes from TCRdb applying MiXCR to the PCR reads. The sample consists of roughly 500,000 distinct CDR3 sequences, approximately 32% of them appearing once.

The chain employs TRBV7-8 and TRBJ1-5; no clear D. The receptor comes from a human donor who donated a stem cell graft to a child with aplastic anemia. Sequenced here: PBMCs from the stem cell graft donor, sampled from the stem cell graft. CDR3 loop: CASSFLAGPEQAQHF. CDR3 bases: TGTGCCAGCAGCTTCCTAGCGGGCCCCGAACAAGCCCAGCATTTT.